The 13 T cell receptor beta chains below all came from one sample that was sequenced in a study of cytomegalovirus exposure and HLA in healthy donors. 60 Vbeta and 13 Jbeta primers were used in PCR. Some clones are missing from TCRdb's copy, which holds only in-frame ones; the method was immunoSEQ multiplex PCR. The data hold some 160,000 clones, with roughly 80% observed a single time. The specimen was PBMCs. The receptors shown here come from a male donor in good health and CMV-seronegative.

The chain links TRBV4-1 to TRBJ1-5; 9 bases line up with TRBD1. This CDR3 has 16 amino acids. Germline V CDR1 and CDR2: MGHRA, YSYEKL. The V segment lost 3 bases and the J segment 1 base; nucleotides outside the gene matches: 4. The CDR3 sequence: CASSHDGTGSNQPQHF. The CDR3 bases are TGCGCCAGCAGCCACGACGGGACAGGGAGCAATCAGCCCCAGCATTTT.

V is TRBV7-2 and J is TRBJ2-2; TRBD1 matches 9 bases. The CDR3 is 15 residues long. Germline CDR1 and CDR2: SGHTA and FQGNSA. The V segment lost 1 base and the J segment 5 bases; nucleotides outside the gene matches: 2. CDR3 in DNA: TGTGCCAGCAGCTTAGATGGGACAGGGACCGGGGAGCTGTTTTTT. This codes for CASSLDGTGTGELFF.

The count of this clone is one. The rearrangement joins TRBV2 to TRBJ2-3; maybe TRBD1 (6 bases). This CDR3 is 12 amino acids long. In germline, CDR1 is SNHLY, CDR2 FYNNEI. Between the trimmed V and J ends, which lost 6 bases and 6 bases, there was a span of 10 bases. CDR3 in amino acids: CASRRQVDTQYF. The CDR3 DNA sequence: TGTGCCAGCAGGCGACAGGTGGATACGCAGTATTTT.

The chain has TRBV7-9 and TRBJ1-4; tentative D call: TRBD1 (6 bases). Germline V gives CDR1 SEHNR, CDR2 FQNEAQ (reference sequence). Trimming took 3 bases from V and 5 from J, leaving 10 bases between them. This CDR3 spans 14 amino acids. The CDR3 is CASSFTGLNEKLFF. The CDR3 DNA is TGTGCCAGCAGCTTTACAGGGCTCAATGAAAAACTGTTTTTT.

This chain uses TRBV15 with TRBJ2-7, with D tentatively TRBD1 (6 bases). Trimming shortened V by 1 base and J by 7 bases, and 17 bases separated the two germline ends. The CDR3 length is 15 residues. Per germline, CDR1 LNHNV and CDR2 YYDKDF (reference sequence). CDR3 DNA: TGTGCCACCAGCAGAGTGATTAGGGACAACGTTGAGCAGTACTTC. Its translation is CATSRVIRDNVEQYF. Using reference TRBV15 and TRBJ2-7 for the parts outside the CDR3, the full variable domain is DAMVIQNPRYQVTQFGKPVTLSCSQTLNHNVMYWYQQKSSQAPKLLFHYYDKDFNNEADTPDNFQSRRPNTSFCFLDIRSPGLGDTAMYLCATSRVIRDNVEQYFGPGTRLTVT.

V and J are TRBV7-9 and TRBJ2-7; 10 bases map to TRBD1. This CDR3 spans 16 amino acids. CDR1 is SEHNR and CDR2 is FQNEAQ in the germline V gene (reference sequence). With V trimmed by 5 bases and J by 2 bases, 9 bases remained unmatched. The CDR3 sequence is CASSPMGDRGTYEQYF. The CDR3 nucleotides are TGTGCCAGCAGCCCAATGGGGGACAGGGGTACCTACGAGCAGTACTTC.

The chain couples TRBV29-1 to TRBJ2-3; 7 nucleotides line up with TRBD2. The junction had 4 bases not matched to a gene; V was cut back by 7 bases and J by 3 bases. This CDR3 has 12 amino acids. Germline V CDR1 and CDR2: SQVTM, ANQGSEA. The DNA for the CDR3 is TGCAGCGGATGGGGGGGAACAGATACGCAGTATTTT. Encoded protein: CSGWGGTDTQYF.

As regards this clone: One junction end does not reproduce the germline sequence, and a read error may be involved. Distinct nucleotide sequences in the sample also encode this CDR3. This chain links TRBV7-9 with TRBJ2-6, with D possibly matching TRBD1 (5 bases). The CDR3 length is 15 residues. Germline values: CDR1 SEHNR, CDR2 FQNEAQ (reference sequence). CDR3 loop: CASSLRRDPSDVLTF. Here the CDR3 DNA reads TGTGCCAGCAGCTTACGCAGGGATCCCTCCGACGTCCTGACCTTC.

The chain joins TRBV10-3 to TRBJ1-4; 7 nucleotides agree with TRBD1. The CDR3 totals 17 residues. V lost 3 bases to trimming and J lost 0 bases; unmatched junction nucleotides: 7. Germline assignment: CDR1 ENHRY and CDR2 SYGVKD. CDR3 residues: CAISDSGQASTNEKLFF. Here the CDR3 DNA reads TGTGCCATCAGTGATTCCGGACAGGCCTCAACTAATGAAAAACTGTTTTTT.

This chain uses TRBV2 with TRBJ2-1, with 10 bases that match TRBD2. The CDR3 covers 16 residues. V lost 6 bases and J lost 6; bases outside the gene matches: 11. CDR1 and CDR2 (germline): SNHLY, FYNNEI. DNA for the CDR3: TGTGCCAGCAGCGACGCCAGCGGGGGGGGAATCAATGAGCAGTTCTTC. Translation gives CASSDASGGGINEQFF.

The V call is TRBV6-5, the J call TRBJ1-1, with TRBD1 identical over 7 bases. Germline CDR1 reads MNHEY; CDR2 reads SVGAGI. The CDR3 runs to 12 residues. With V trimmed by 5 bases and J by 9 bases, 6 bases remained unmatched. CDR3 DNA: TGTGCCAGCAGTCAGGGACAGACTAAAGCTTTCTTT. It specifies CASSQGQTKAFF.

The chain uses TRBV6-5 and TRBJ2-3; 8 positions match TRBD2. Germline V gene sequence: CDR1 MNHEY, CDR2 SVGAGI. The V gene end was trimmed by 2 bases and the J gene end by 4 bases; junction bases not matched to a gene: 5. CDR3 length: 15 amino acids. Here the CDR3 DNA reads TGTGCCAGCAGTTACGGAGCGGGGGTCCCAGATACGCAGTATTTT. It encodes CASSYGAGVPDTQYF.

The chain recombines TRBV9 with TRBJ2-2; TRBD2 matches at 7 bases. J gave up 5 bases and V 5 bases, and 12 bases lay outside the gene matches. This CDR3 spans 16 amino acids. Germline lookup yields CDR1 SGDLS and CDR2 YYNGEE. For the CDR3, the DNA is TGTGCCAGCAGTCGTCTGACGGGGGGAAATACCGGGGAGCTGTTTTTT. Translating gives CASSRLTGGNTGELFF.